This TCR beta chain emerged from a study of blood T cell repertoires in COVID-19. The CDR3 loop spans 16 amino acids. V was pared by 9 bases and J by 5 bases, with 13 bases of the junction left unmatched. Looked up from germline, CDR1 is LNHDA and CDR2 is SQIVND (reference sequence). Only in-frame clones appear in the TCRdb table, and some are missing; sequencing was by immunoSEQ multiplex PCR. This repertoire shows about 170,000 clones, approximately 91% found once; its top ten account for about 4.9%. The V gene is TRBV19, the J gene TRBJ1-1; TRBD1 matches 12 bases. The sequence derives from a man younger than 35 with COVID-19, enrolled during active disease. The specimen was peripheral blood. The CDR3 DNA reads as TGTGCCAGCGTTGGGGACAGGGGGCTCAAGTGGACTGAAGCTTTCTTT. Encoded protein: CASVGDRGLKWTEAFF.